The 15 T cell receptor beta chains in this list originate from one sample, sequenced in a study of metastatic and nonmetastatic thyroid tumors. Each patient went into thyroid surgery without having received any treatment. TCRdb re-processed the PCR reads through MiXCR. The top ten clones hold around 25% of a sample with tens of thousands of clones, more than 9.5% of them seen once. Sequenced input: blood. The source of these receptors is a female donor with papillary thyroid cancer or a benign thyroid nodule (not recorded which). Some clones in this sample may be carry-over from other donors' samples.

This clone was picked up many times. A much larger clone differs from this one at a single base, so this may be a read error. Other DNA sequences in the same sample also yield this CDR3. The gene calls are TRBV28 and TRBJ2-7; the D is unclear. The CDR3 sequence is 11 residues long. Germline assignment: CDR1 MDHEN and CDR2 SYDVKM. The DNA of the CDR3 is TGTGCCAGCAGTTTGTTCTACGAGCAGTGCTTC. Its translation: CASSLFYEQCF.

Ten or more counts support this clone. The CDR3 protein is CASTHGPANTEAFF. The CDR3 DNA reads TGTGCCAGTACCCACGGTCCTGCAAACACTGAAGCTTTCTTT. The gene calls are TRBV19 and TRBJ1-1; D is unclear. Germline CDR1 reads LNHDA; CDR2 reads SQIVND (reference sequence). V lost 7 bases and J lost 2, with 14 bases in between. This CDR3 comprises 14 residues.

With respect to this clone: Possible read error: a much larger clone is one base away. Other DNA sequences in the same sample also yield this CDR3. The chain carries TRBV5-1 and TRBJ2-5; 13 positions match TRBD2. The CDR3 is made up of 17 amino acids. Per germline, CDR1 SGHRS and CDR2 YFSETQ. V trimming: 3 bases; J trimming: 8 bases; junction bases outside the gene matches: 13. The CDR3 protein is CASSSTSGRVDKSTQYF. Here the CDR3 DNA reads TGCGCCAGCAGCTCAACTAGCGGGAGGGTGGATAAGAGTACCCAGTACTTC.

This clone was seen repeatedly, ten times or more. This chain links TRBV27 with TRBJ1-3; D gene ambiguous. V was pared by 4 bases and J by 7 bases, with 14 bases between. CDR3 size: 14 residues. Germline-derived CDR1 and CDR2 are MNHEY and SMNVEV (reference sequence). The CDR3: CASSSTLSGNTIYF. DNA of the CDR3: TGTGCCAGCAGTTCGACCTTGAGCGGCAACACCATATATTTT.

This clone was picked up many times. J is TRBJ2-3 and V is TRBV2, with TRBD2 matching 11 bases. The CDR3 runs 17 residues. CDR1 and CDR2 from the germline V gene are SNHLY and FYNNEI. J gave up 6 bases and V 6 bases, and 14 bases lay outside the gene matches. The CDR3 bases are TGTGCCAGCAGGGCTACCTCTCTAGCGGGAGGCTGGGATACGCAGTATTTT. This translates into CASRATSLAGGWDTQYF.

This clone was observed at least ten times. The CDR3 nucleotides are TGTGCCAGCAGTAGGTCGGGGGTGGTCCTCACAGATACGCAGTATTTT. Amino acids: CASSRSGVVLTDTQYF. The V call is TRBV27, the J call TRBJ2-3; D is perhaps TRBD2 (6 bases). The CDR3 consists of 16 residues. The germline V gene has CDR1 MNHEY and CDR2 SMNVEV (reference sequence). V lost 5 bases, J lost 2 bases, and 17 bases lay in between.

Worth noting for this clone: A much larger clone differs by one base, so this may be a read error. The chain employs TRBV7-9 and TRBJ2-3; no clear D gene. V lost 2 bases to trimming and J lost 2 bases, with 8 bases between them. Per germline, CDR1 SEHNR and CDR2 FQNEAQ (reference sequence). This CDR3 region has 14 residues. CDR3: CASSLWTNTDTQYF. CDR3 nucleotides: TGTGCCAGCAGCTTATGGACGAACACAGATACGCAGTATTTT.

CDR3 DNA: TGTGCCAGCAGCCAAGCGACAGCTGGCTACACCTTC. As protein: CASSQATAGYTF. The chain uses TRBV3-1 and TRBJ1-2, with a possible D match to TRBD1 (5 bases). The germline V gene has CDR1 LGHDT and CDR2 YNNKEL (reference sequence). The ends were cut back, 1 base at V and 7 bases at J, with 7 bases in the middle. This CDR3 region has 12 residues.

This clone was picked up many times. A much larger clonotype is one base distant, so this may be a read error. The chain employs TRBV6-1 and TRBJ2-7; D is ambiguous. Trimming removed 7 bases from V and 0 bases from J, with 7 bases in between. The V gene's germline CDR1 is MNHNS and CDR2 SASEGT. This CDR3 contains 12 residues. CDR3 DNA: TGTGCCAGCAATGGGAACTCCTACGAGCAGTACTTC. This encodes CASNGNSYEQYF.

Notes on this clone: The germline gene is not matched at one end of the junction; a read error may be the cause. The chain carries TRBV28 and TRBJ2-5; no reliable D call. CDR1 is MDHEN and CDR2 is SYDVKM in the germline V gene. The CDR3 has 10 residues. The CDR3 is CPPPQETQYF. The CDR3 coding sequence is TGCCCCCCCCCCCAAGAGACCCAGTACTTC.

This clone was counted ten times or more. The chain employs TRBV5-1 and TRBJ1-1; 9 bases fit TRBD1. CDR3 size: 14 residues. V shed 3 bases and J 1 base; nucleotides not matched to a gene: 1. CDR1 and CDR2 from the germline V gene are SGHRS and YFSETQ. This CDR3 is CASSWGQGNTEAFF. Here the CDR3 DNA reads TGCGCCAGCAGCTGGGGACAGGGGAACACTGAAGCTTTCTTT.

This clone is labeled as medium-sized (0.01 to 0.1%). The chain carries TRBV6-5 and TRBJ1-2, with TRBD1 matching over 9 bases. V lost 2 bases to trimming and J lost 8 bases; unmatched junction nucleotides: 9. CDR1 and CDR2 from the germline V gene are MNHEY and SVGAGI. The CDR3 has 15 residues. In nucleotides, the CDR3 is TGTGCCAGCAGTTACCTTACAGGGGGCGCAAGGGGCTACACCTTC. This codes for CASSYLTGGARGYTF.

This clone was seen many times. The genes are TRBV4-1 and TRBJ1-1, with D unresolved. The CDR3 runs to 18 residues. V lost 3 bases to trimming and J lost 1 base, with 21 bases between them. CDR1 and CDR2 (germline): MGHRA, YSYEKL. The CDR3 DNA reads as TGCGCCAGCAGCCACGTAATTCGGGATTCACGTCGGAACACTGAAGCTTTCTTT. Its translation: CASSHVIRDSRRNTEAFF.

V is TRBV7-2 and J is TRBJ2-7; 8 bases align to TRBD2. Trimming removed 1 base from V and 6 bases from J; junction bases left unmatched: 5. Germline V gene data show CDR1 as SGHTA and CDR2 as FQGNSA. The CDR3 consists of 14 residues. The CDR3 loop reads CASSLVAGGSEQYF. The CDR3 DNA is TGTGCCAGCAGCTTAGTTGCGGGGGGATCCGAGCAGTACTTC. Drawing the rest from reference TRBV7-2 and TRBJ2-7, the complete variable domain is GAGVSQSPSNKVTEKGKDVELRCDPISGHTALYWYRQSLGQGLEFLIYFQGNSAPDKSGLPSDRFSAERTGGSVSTLTIQRTQQEDSAVYLCASSLVAGGSEQYFGPGTRLTVT.

This clone was recorded many times. This chain connects TRBV10-1 to TRBJ2-1, with 8 bases matching TRBD1. Germline lookup yields CDR1 WNHNN and CDR2 SYGVQD (reference sequence). V lost 0 bases and J lost 7; bases outside the gene matches: 5. The CDR3 totals 15 residues. The CDR3 DNA reads as TGCGCCAGCAGTGAGTCTGGCAGGGGGCGGAATGAGCAGTTCTTC. Translating it yields CASSESGRGRNEQFF.